This T cell receptor beta chain was documented in a study of T cell changes during pregnancy in multiple sclerosis. TCRdb's copy holds only in-frame clones and misses some; the assay was immunoSEQ multiplex PCR. Among around 20,000 clones, 70% to 90% were seen once, and the ten largest hold about 1.3%. CDR1 is SGHRS, CDR2 YFSETQ, per germline. V lost 0 bases and J lost 1; bases outside the gene matches: 3. This CDR3 has 16 residues. The sequence derives from a female donor in good health, enrolled as a control in a pregnancy study. This chain uses TRBV5-1 with TRBJ2-5; 10 bases align to TRBD2. This specimen was CD4+ T cells from peripheral blood mononuclear cells, taken in the first trimester of pregnancy. The CDR3 sequence is CASSLESGRAQETQYF. The CDR3, as DNA: TGCGCCAGCAGCTTGGAGAGCGGGAGGGCCCAAGAGACCCAGTACTTC.